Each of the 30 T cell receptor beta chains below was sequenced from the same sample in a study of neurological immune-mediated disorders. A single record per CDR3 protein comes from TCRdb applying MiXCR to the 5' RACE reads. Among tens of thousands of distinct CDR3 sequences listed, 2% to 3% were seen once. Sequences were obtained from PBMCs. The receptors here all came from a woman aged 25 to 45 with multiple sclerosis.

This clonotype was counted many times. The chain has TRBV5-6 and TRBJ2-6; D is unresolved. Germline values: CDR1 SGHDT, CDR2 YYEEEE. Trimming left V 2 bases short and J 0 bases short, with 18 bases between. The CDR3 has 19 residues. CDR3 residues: CASSFGDFHGDSGANVLTF. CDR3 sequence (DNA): TGTGCCAGCAGCTTTGGTGATTTTCATGGGGACTCTGGGGCCAACGTCCTGACTTTC.

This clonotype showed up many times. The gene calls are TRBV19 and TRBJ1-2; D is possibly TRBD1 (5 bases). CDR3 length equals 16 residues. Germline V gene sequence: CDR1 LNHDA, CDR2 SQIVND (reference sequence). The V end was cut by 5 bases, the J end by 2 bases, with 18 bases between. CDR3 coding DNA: TGTGCCAGTAGTCACCGGGACGGAATATTGAACTATGGCTACACCTTC. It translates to CASSHRDGILNYGYTF. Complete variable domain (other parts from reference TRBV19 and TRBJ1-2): DGGITQSPKYLFRKEGQNVTLSCEQNLNHDAMYWYRQDPGQGLRLIYYSQIVNDFQKGDIAEGYSVSREKKESFPLTVTSAQKNPTAFYLCASSHRDGILNYGYTFGSGTRLTVV.

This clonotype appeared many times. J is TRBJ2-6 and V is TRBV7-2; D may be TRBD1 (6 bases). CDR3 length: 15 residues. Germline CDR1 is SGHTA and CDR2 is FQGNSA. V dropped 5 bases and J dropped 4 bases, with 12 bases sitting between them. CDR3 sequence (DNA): TGTGCCAGCAGCGTACAGGGCACCGGGGCCAACGTCCTGACTTTC. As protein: CASSVQGTGANVLTF.

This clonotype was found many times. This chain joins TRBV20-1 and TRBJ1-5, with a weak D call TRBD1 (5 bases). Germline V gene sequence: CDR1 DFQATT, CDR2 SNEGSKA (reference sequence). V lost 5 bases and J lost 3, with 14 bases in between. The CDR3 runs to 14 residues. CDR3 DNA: TGCAGTGCTCGAAGAAGGGGCACCAATCAGCCCCAGCATTTT. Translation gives CSARRRGTNQPQHF.

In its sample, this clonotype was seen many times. This CDR3 reads CSARERDNEQYF. The CDR3 DNA reads TGCAGTGCTAGGGAGCGGGACAACGAGCAGTACTTC. The rearrangement joins TRBV20-1 to TRBJ2-7, with a possible D match to TRBD2 (7 bases). The CDR3 contains 12 residues. Germline-derived CDR1 and CDR2 are DFQATT and SNEGSKA (reference sequence). V was trimmed by 3 bases and J by 5 bases, leaving 11 bases between them.

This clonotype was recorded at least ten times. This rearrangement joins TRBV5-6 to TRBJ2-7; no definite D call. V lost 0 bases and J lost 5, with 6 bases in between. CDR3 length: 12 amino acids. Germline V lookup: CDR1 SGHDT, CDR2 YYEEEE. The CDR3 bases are TGTGCCAGCAGCTTGGGAGAAGACGAGCAGTACTTC. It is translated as CASSLGEDEQYF.

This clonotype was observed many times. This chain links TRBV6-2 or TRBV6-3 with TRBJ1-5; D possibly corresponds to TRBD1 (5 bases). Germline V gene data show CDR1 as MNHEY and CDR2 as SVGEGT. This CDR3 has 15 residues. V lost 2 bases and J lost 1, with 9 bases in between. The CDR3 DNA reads TGTGCCAGCAGTTACAACGGGGGGAGCAATCAGCCCCAGCATTTT. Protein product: CASSYNGGSNQPQHF.

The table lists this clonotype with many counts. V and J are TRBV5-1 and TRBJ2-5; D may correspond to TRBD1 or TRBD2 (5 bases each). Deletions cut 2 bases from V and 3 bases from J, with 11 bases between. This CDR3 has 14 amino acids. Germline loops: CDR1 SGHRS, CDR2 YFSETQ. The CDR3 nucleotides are TGCGCCAGCAGCTTTGGGGGAACTGAAGAGACCCAGTACTTC. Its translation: CASSFGGTEETQYF.

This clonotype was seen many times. The CDR3 region is CASSQEKTLAGAPSQQYF. The CDR3 bases are TGTGCCAGCAGCCAAGAAAAAACCTTAGCGGGAGCCCCCTCTCAGCAGTACTTC. The chain couples TRBV3-1 to TRBJ2-7, with 9 bases that match TRBD2. Germline CDR1 and CDR2: LGHDT and YNNKEL (reference sequence). The V and J ends lost 0 bases and 8 bases, in that order; junction bases with no gene match: 17. The CDR3 contains 18 residues.

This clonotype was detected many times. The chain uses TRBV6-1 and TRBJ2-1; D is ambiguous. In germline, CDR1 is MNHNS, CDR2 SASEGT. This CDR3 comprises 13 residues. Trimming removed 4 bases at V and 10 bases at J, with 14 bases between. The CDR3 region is CASSVAGNGEQFF. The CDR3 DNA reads TGTGCCAGCAGTGTCGCTGGGAACGGCGAGCAGTTCTTC.

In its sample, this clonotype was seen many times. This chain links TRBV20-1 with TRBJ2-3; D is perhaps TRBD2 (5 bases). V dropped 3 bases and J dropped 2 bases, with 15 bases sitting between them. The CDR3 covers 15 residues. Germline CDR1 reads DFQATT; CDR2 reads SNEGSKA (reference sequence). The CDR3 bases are TGCAGTGCTAGCGTGTGGGAGAGCATCACAGATACGCAGTATTTT. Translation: CSASVWESITDTQYF.

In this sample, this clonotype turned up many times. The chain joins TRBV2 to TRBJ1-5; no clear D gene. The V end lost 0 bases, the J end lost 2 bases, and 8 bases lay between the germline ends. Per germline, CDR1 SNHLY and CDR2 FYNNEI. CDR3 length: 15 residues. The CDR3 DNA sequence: TGTGCCAGCAGTGAAGCCCGTGGAGGCAATCAGCCCCAGCATTTT. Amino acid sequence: CASSEARGGNQPQHF.

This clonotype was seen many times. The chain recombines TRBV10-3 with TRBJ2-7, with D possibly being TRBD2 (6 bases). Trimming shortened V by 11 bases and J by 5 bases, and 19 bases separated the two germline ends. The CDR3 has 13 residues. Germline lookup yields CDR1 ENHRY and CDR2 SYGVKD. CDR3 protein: CAVRDSPGHEQYF. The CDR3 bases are TGTGCCGTAAGGGACTCCCCCGGCCACGAGCAGTACTTC.

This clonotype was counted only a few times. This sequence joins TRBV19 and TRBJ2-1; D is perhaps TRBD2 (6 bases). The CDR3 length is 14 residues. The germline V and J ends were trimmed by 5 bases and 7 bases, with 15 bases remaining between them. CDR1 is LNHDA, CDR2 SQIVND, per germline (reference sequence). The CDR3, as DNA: TGTGCCAGTAGTCCCCAGGAGGCGGGAAATGAGCAGTTCTTC. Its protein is CASSPQEAGNEQFF. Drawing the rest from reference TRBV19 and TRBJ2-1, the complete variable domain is DGGITQSPKYLFRKEGQNVTLSCEQNLNHDAMYWYRQDPGQGLRLIYYSQIVNDFQKGDIAEGYSVSREKKESFPLTVTSAQKNPTAFYLCASSPQEAGNEQFFGPGTRLTVL.

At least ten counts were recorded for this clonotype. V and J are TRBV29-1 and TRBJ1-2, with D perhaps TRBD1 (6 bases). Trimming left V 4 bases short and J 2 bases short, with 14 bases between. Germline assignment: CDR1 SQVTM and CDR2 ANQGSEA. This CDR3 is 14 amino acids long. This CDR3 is CSVALNRENYGYTF. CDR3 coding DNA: TGCAGCGTTGCTCTGAACAGGGAAAACTATGGCTACACCTTC.

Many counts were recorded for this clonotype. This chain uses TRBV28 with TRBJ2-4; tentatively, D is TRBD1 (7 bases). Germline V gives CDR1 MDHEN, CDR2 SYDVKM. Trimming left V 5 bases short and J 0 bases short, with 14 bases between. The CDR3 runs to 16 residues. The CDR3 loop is CASSGGTELAKNIQYF. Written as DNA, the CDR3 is TGTGCCAGCAGTGGGGGGACAGAGCTAGCCAAAAACATTCAGTACTTC.

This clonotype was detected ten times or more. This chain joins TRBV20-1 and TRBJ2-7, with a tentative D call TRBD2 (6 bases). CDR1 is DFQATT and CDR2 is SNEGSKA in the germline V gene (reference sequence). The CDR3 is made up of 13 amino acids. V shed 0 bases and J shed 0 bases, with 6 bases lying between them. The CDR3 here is CSAREGGSYEQYF. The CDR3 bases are TGCAGTGCTAGAGAGGGGGGCTCCTACGAGCAGTACTTC.

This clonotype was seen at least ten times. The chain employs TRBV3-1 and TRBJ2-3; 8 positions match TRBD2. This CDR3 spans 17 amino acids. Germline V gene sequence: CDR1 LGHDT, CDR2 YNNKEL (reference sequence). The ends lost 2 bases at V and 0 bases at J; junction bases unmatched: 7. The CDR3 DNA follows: TGTGCCAGCAGCCAACTCGTAGCGGGATCTAGCACAGATACGCAGTATTTT. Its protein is CASSQLVAGSSTDTQYF.

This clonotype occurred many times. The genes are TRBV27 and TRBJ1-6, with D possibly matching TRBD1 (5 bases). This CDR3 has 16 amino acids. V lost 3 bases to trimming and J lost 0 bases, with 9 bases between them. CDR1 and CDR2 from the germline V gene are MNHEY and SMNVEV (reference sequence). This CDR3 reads CASSFRGSSYNSPLHF. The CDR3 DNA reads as TGTGCCAGCAGTTTCCGGGGGAGCTCCTATAATTCACCCCTCCACTTT.

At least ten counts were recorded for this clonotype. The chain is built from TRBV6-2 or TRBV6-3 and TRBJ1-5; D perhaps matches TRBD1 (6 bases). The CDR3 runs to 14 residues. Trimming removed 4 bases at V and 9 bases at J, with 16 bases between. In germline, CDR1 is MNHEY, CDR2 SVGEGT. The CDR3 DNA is TGTGCCAGCAGTTCTACTACAGGGATGGGGCCCCAGCATTTT. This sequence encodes CASSSTTGMGPQHF.

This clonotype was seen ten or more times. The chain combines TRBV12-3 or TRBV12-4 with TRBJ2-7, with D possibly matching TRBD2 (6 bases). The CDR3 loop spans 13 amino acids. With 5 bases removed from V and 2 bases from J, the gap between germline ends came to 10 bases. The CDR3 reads CASSRGNTYEQYF. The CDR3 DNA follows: TGTGCCAGCAGTCGGGGGAACACCTACGAGCAGTACTTC.

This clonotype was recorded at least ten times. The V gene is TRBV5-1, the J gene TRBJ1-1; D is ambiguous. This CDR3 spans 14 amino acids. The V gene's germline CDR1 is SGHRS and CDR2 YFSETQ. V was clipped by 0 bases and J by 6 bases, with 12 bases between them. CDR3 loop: CASSLGRLDAEAFF. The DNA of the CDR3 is TGCGCCAGCAGCTTGGGCAGACTCGACGCTGAAGCTTTCTTT.

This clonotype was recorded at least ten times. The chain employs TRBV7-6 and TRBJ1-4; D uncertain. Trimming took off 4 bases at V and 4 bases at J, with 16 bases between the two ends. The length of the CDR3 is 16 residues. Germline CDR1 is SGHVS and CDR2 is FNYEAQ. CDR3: CASSSRPAGYNEKLFF. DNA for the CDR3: TGTGCCAGCAGCTCACGTCCGGCAGGCTATAATGAAAAACTGTTTTTT. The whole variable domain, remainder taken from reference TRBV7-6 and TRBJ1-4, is GAGVSQSPRYKVTKRGQDVALRCDPISGHVSLYWYRQALGQGPEFLTYFNYEAQQDKSGLPNDRFSAERPEGSISTLTIQRTEQRDSAMYRCASSSRPAGYNEKLFFGSGTQLSVL.

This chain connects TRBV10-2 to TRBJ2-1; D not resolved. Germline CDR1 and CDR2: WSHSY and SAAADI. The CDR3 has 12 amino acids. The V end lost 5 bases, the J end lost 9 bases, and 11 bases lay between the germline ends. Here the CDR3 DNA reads TGCGCCAGCAGTTTAGCTGAAGGTGAGCAGTTCTTC. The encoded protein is CASSLAEGEQFF.

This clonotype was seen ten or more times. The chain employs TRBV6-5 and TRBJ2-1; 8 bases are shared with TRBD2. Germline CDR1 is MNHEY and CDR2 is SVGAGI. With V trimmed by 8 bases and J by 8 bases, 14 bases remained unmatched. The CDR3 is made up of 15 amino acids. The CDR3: CASQGWSGSNDEQFF. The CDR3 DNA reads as TGTGCCAGCCAAGGGTGGAGCGGGAGTAATGATGAGCAGTTCTTC.

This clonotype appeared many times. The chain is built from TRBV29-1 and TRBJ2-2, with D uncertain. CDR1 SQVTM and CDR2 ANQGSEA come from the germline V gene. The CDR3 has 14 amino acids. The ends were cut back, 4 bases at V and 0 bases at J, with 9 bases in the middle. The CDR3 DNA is TGCAGCGTTGTTCCCCCAGCGAACACCGGGGAGCTGTTTTTT. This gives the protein CSVVPPANTGELFF.

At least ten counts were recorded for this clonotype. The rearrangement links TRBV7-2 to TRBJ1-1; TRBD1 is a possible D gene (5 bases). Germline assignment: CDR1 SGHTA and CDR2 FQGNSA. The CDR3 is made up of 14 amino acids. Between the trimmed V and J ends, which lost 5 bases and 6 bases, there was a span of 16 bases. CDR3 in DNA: TGTGCCAGCAGCATTAGGAGGGGTAATTCTGAAGCTTTCTTT. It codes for CASSIRRGNSEAFF.

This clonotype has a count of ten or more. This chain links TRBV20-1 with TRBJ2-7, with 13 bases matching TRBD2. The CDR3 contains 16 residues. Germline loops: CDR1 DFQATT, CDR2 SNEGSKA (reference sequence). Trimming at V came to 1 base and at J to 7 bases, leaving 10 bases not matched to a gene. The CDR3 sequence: CSARVETSGRRWEQYF. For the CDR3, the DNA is TGCAGTGCTAGAGTAGAGACTAGCGGGAGGAGGTGGGAGCAGTACTTC.

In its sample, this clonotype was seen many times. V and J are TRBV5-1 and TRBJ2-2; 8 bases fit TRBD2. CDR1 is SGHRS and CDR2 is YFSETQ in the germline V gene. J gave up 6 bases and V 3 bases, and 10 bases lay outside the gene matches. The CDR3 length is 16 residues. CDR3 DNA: TGCGCCAGCAGCTCAAGCGGAGCGGGAGTTCCCGGGGAGCTGTTTTTT. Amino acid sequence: CASSSSGAGVPGELFF. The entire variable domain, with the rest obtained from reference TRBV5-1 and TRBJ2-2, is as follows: KAGVTQTPRYLIKTRGQQVTLSCSPISGHRSVSWYQQTPGQGLQFLFEYFSETQRNKGNFPGRFSGRQFSNSRSEMNVSTLELGDSALYLCASSSSGAGVPGELFFGEGSRLTVL.

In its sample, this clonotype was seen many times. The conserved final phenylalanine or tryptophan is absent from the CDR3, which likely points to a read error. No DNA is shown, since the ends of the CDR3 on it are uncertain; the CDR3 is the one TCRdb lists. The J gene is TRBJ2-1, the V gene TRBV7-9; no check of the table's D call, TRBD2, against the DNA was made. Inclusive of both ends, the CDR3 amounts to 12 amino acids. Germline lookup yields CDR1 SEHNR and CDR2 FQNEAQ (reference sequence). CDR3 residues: CASSSLAYASVL.